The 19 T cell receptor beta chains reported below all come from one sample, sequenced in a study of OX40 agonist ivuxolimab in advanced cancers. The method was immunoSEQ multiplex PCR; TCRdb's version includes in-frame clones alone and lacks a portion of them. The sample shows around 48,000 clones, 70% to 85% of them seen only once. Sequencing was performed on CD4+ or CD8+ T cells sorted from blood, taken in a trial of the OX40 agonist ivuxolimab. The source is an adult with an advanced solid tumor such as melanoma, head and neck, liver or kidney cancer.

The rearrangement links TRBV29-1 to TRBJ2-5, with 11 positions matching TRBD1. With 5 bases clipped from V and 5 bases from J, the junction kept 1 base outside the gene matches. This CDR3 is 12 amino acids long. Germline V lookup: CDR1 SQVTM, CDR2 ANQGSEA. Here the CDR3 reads CSVRTGGETQYF. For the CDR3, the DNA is TGCAGCGTTAGGACAGGGGGCGAGACCCAGTACTTC.

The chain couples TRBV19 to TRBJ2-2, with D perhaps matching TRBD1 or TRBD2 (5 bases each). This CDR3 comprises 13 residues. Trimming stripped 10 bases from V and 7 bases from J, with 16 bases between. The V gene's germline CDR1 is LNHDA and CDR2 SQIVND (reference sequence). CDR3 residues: CATMRGRGGELFF. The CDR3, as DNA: TGTGCCACCATGAGGGGACGAGGCGGGGAGCTGTTTTTT.

The CDR3 nucleotides are TGCGCCAGCAGCTTGGTAGCGGGAGTAGTTCATGAGCAGTTCTTC. The encoded protein is CASSLVAGVVHEQFF. The gene calls are TRBV5-1 and TRBJ2-1; 9 nucleotides align to TRBD2. CDR1 and CDR2 from the germline V gene are SGHRS and YFSETQ. The V and J ends lost 0 bases and 8 bases, in that order; junction bases with no gene match: 6. This CDR3 comprises 15 residues.

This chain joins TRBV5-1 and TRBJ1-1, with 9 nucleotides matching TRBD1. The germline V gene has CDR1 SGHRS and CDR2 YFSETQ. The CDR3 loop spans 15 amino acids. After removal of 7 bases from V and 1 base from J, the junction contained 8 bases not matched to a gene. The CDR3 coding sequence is TGCGCCAGCGGAACAGGGGGCGCGTCGAACACTGAAGCTTTCTTT. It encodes CASGTGGASNTEAFF.

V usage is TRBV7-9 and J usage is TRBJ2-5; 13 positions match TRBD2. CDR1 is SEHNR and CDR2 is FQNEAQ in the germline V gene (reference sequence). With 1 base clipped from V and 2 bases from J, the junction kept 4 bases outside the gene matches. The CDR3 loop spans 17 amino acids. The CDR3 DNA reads TGTGCCAGCAGCTTAGGACTAGCGGGAGGACGGCAAGAGACCCAGTACTTC. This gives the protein CASSLGLAGGRQETQYF. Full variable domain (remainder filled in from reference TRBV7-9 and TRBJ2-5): DTGVSQNPRHKITKRGQNVTFRCDPISEHNRLYWYRQTLGQGPEFLTYFQNEAQLEKSRLLSDRFSAERPKGSFSTLEIQRTEQGDSAMYLCASSLGLAGGRQETQYFGPGTRLLVL.

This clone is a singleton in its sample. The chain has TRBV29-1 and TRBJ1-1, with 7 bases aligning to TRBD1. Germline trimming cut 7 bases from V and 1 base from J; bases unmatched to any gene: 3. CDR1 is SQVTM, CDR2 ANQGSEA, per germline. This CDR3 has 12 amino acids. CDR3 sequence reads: CSARQGNTEAFF. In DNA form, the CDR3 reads TGCAGCGCCAGACAGGGGAACACTGAAGCTTTCTTT.

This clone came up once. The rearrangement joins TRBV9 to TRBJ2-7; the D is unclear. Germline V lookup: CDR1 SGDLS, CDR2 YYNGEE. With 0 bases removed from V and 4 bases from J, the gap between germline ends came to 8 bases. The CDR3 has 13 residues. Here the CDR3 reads CASSVGEGYEQYF. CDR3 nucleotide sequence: TGTGCCAGCAGCGTAGGGGAAGGATACGAGCAGTACTTC. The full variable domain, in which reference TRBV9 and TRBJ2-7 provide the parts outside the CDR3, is DSGVTQTPKHLITATGQRVTLRCSPRSGDLSVYWYQQSLDQGLQFLIQYYNGEERAKGNILERFSAQQFPDLHSELNLSSLELGDSALYFCASSVGEGYEQYFGPGTRLTVT.

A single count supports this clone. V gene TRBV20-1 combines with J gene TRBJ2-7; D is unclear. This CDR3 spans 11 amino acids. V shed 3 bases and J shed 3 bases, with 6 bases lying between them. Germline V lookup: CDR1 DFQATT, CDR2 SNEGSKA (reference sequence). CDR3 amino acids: CSASEDYEQYF. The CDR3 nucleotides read TGCAGTGCTAGTGAGGACTACGAGCAGTACTTC.

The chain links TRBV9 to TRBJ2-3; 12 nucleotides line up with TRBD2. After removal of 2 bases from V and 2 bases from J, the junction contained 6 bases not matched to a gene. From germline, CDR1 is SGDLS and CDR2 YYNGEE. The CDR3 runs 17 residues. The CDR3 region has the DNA TGTGCCAGCAGCGTTCAACTAGCGGGGGGCCACACAGATACGCAGTATTTT. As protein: CASSVQLAGGHTDTQYF.

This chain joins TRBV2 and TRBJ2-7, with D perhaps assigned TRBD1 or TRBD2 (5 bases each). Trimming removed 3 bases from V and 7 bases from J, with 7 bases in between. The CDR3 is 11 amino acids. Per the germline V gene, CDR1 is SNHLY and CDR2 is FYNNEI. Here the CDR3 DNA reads TGTGCCAGCAGTGATGAGGGGGAGCAGTACTTC. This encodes CASSDEGEQYF.

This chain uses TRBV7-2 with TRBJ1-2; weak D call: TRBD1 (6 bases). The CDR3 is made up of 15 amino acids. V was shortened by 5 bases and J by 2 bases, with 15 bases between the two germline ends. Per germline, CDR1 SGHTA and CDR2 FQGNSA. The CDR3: CASSGRTVANYGYTF. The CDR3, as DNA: TGTGCCAGCAGCGGGCGGACAGTTGCCAACTATGGCTACACCTTC.

The CDR3 nucleotides are TGTGCCAGCAGTGCCGGACAGGGCAATCAGCCCCAGCATTTT. Its protein product is CASSAGQGNQPQHF. The rearrangement links TRBV2 to TRBJ1-5; TRBD1 agrees at 7 bases. This CDR3 has 14 amino acids. Germline CDR1 SNHLY, CDR2 FYNNEI. V shed 4 bases and J 2 bases; nucleotides not matched to a gene: 2.

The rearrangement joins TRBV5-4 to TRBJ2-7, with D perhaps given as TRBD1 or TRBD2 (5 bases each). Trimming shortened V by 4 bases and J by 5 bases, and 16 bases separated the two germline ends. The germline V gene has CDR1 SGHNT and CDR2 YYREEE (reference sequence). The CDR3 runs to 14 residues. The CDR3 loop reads CASSRPGTTNEQYF. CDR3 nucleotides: TGTGCCAGCAGCCGCCCCGGGACCACGAACGAGCAGTACTTC.

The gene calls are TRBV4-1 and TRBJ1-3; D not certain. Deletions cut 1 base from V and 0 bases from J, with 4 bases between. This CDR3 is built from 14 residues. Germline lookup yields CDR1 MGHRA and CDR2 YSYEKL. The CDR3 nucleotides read TGCGCCAGCAGCCAAGCAGGCTCTGGAAACACCATATATTTT. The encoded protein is CASSQAGSGNTIYF.

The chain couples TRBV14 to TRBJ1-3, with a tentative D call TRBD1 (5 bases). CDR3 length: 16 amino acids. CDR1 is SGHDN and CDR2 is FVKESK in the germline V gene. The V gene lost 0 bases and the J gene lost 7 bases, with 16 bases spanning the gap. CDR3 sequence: CASSQDGFWGRNTIYF. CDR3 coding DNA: TGTGCCAGCAGCCAAGACGGTTTTTGGGGGAGGAACACCATATATTTT.

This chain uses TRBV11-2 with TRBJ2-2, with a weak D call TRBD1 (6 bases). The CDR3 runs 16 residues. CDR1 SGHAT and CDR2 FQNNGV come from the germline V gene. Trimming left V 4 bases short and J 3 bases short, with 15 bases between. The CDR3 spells CASSSGQGWDTGELFF. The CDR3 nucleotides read TGTGCCAGCAGCTCCGGTCAGGGGTGGGACACCGGGGAGCTGTTTTTT.

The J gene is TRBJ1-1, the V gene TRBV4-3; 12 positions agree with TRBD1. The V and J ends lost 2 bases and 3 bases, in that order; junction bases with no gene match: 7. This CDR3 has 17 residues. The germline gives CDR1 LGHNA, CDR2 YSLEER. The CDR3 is CASSQRAGTGGYTEAFF. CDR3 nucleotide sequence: TGCGCCAGCAGCCAAAGGGCCGGGACAGGGGGCTACACTGAAGCTTTCTTT.

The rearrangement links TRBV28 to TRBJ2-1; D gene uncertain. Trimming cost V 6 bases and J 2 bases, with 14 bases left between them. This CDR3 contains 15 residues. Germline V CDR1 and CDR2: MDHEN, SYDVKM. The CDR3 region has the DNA TGTGCCAGCAGCCCGACGGCGGCCCCCTACAATGAGCAGTTCTTC. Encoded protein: CASSPTAAPYNEQFF.

The CDR3 DNA follows: TGTGCCTGGATAAGGAGGGGGAACTACAATGAGCAGTTCTTC. Encoded protein: CAWIRRGNYNEQFF. The J gene is TRBJ2-1, the V gene TRBV30; D possibly uses TRBD1 or TRBD2 (6 bases each). There are 14 residues in the CDR3. The V gene lost 4 bases and the J gene lost 3 bases, with 13 bases spanning the gap. Germline CDR1 is GTSNPN and CDR2 is SVGIG (reference sequence).